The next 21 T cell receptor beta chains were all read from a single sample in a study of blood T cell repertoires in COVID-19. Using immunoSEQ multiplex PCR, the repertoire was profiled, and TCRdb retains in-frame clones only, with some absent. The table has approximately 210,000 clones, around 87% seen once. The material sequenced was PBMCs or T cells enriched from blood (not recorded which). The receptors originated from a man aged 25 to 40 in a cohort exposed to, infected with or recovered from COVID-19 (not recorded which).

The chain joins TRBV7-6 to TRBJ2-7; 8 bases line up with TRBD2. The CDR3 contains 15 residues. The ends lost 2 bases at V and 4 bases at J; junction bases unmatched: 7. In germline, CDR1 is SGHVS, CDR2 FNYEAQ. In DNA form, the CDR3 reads TGTGCCAGCAGCTTACGGCGGGAGGCTGTATACGAGCAGTACTTC. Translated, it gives CASSLRREAVYEQYF.

In nucleotides, the CDR3 is TGTGCCAGCATTAAGGGAGGCTCCACAGATACGCAGTATTTT. As protein: CASIKGGSTDTQYF. The chain links TRBV2 to TRBJ2-3; possible D gene TRBD2, 6 bases. Germline loops: CDR1 SNHLY, CDR2 FYNNEI. This CDR3 contains 14 residues. V lost 7 bases and J 2 bases, leaving 13 bases between the germline ends. The complete variable domain, with remaining parts taken from reference TRBV2 and TRBJ2-3, reads EPEVTQTPSHQVTQMGQEVILRCVPISNHLYFYWYRQILGQKVEFLVSFYNNEISEKSEIFDDQFSVERPDGSNFTLKIRSTKLEDSAMYFCASIKGGSTDTQYFGPGTRLTVL.

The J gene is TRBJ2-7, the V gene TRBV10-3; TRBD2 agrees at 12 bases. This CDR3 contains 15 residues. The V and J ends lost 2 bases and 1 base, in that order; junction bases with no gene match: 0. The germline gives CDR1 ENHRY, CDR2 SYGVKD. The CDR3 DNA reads TGTGCCATCAGTGAGACTAGCGGGAGGTCCTACGAGCAGTACTTC. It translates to CAISETSGRSYEQYF.

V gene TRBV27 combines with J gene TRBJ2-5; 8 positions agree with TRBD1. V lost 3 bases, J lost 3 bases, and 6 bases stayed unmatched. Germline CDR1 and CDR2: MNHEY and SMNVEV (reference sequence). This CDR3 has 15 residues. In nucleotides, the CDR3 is TGTGCCAGCAGTTTTTTGCGGACAGGGAAAGAGACCCAGTACTTC. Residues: CASSFLRTGKETQYF.

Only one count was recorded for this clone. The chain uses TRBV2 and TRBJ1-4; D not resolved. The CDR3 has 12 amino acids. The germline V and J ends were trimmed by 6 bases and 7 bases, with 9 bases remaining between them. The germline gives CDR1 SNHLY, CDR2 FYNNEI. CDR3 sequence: CASRGSVEKLFF. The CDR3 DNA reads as TGTGCCAGCAGGGGCTCGGTTGAAAAACTGTTTTTT. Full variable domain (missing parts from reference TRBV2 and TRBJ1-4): EPEVTQTPSHQVTQMGQEVILRCVPISNHLYFYWYRQILGQKVEFLVSFYNNEISEKSEIFDDQFSVERPDGSNFTLKIRSTKLEDSAMYFCASRGSVEKLFFGSGTQLSVL.

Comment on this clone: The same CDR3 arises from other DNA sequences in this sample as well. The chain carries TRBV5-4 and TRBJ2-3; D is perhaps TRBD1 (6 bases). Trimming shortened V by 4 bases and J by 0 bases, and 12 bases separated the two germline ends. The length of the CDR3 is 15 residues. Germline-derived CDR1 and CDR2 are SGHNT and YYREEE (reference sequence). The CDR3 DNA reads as TGTGCCAGCAGCAGCCCCGGGACAAGCACAGATACGCAGTATTTT. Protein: CASSSPGTSTDTQYF.

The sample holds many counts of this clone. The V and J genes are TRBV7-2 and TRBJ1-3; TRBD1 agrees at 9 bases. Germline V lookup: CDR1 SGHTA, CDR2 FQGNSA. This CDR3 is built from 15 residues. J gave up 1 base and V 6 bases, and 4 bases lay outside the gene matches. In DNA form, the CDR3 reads TGTGCCAGCAGTGGACAGGGGTCTTCTGGAAACACCATATATTTT. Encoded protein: CASSGQGSSGNTIYF. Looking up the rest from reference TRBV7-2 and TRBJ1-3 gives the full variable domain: GAGVSQSPSNKVTEKGKDVELRCDPISGHTALYWYRQSLGQGLEFLIYFQGNSAPDKSGLPSDRFSAERTGGSVSTLTIQRTQQEDSAVYLCASSGQGSSGNTIYFGEGSWLTVV.

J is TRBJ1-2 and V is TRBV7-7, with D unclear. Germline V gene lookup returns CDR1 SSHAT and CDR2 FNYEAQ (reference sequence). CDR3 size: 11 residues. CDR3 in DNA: TGTGCGGCCGAAGCTAACTATGGCTACACCTTC. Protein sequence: CAAEANYGYTF.

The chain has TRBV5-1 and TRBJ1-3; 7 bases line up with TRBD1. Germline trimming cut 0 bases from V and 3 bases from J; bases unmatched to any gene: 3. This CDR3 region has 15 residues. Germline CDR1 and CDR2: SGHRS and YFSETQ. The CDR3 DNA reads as TGCGCCAGCAGCTTGGGAGGGGGCGTTGGAAACACCATATATTTT. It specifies CASSLGGGVGNTIYF.

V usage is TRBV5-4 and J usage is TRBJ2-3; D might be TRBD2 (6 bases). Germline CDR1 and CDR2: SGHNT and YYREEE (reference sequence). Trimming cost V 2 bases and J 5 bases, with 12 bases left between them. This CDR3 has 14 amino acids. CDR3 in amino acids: CASSLAGPLDTQYF. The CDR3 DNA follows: TGTGCCAGCAGCTTAGCGGGTCCGCTAGATACGCAGTATTTT.

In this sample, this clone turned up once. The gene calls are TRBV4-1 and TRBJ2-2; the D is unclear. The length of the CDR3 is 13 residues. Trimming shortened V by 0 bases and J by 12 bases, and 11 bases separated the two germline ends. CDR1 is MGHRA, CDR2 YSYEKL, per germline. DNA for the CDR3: TGCGCCAGCAGCCAAGAGACTGGTCGGAAGCTGTTTTTT. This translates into CASSQETGRKLFF.

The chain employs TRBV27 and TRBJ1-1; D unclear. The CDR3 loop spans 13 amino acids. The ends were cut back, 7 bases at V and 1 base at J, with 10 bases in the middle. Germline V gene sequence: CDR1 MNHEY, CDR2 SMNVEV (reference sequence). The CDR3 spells CASTIAPNTEAFF. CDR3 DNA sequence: TGTGCCAGCACCATAGCGCCGAACACTGAAGCTTTCTTT.

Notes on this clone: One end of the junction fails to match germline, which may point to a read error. The CDR3 DNA reads as TGTGCCAGCTCACCTGAGACCCAATGGGGCAATCAGCAGTTCTTC. Translated, it gives CASSPETQWGNQQFF. The gene calls are TRBV18 and TRBJ2-1, with a possible D match to TRBD1 (5 bases). This CDR3 is 15 amino acids long. The germline CDR1 and CDR2 sequences are KGHSH and LQKENI.

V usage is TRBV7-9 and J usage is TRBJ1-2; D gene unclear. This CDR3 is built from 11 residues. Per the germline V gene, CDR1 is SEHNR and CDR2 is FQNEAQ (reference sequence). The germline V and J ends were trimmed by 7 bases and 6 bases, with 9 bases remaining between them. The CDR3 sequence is CASTGRHGYTF. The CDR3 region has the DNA TGTGCCAGCACTGGCCGTCATGGCTACACCTTC.

CDR3 residues: CASSPIMREAYEQYF. The CDR3, as DNA: TGCGCCAGCAGCCCGATCATGAGGGAAGCCTACGAGCAGTACTTC. V gene TRBV5-1 combines with J gene TRBJ2-7, with D possibly matching TRBD2 (5 bases). The V gene's germline CDR1 is SGHRS and CDR2 YFSETQ. The CDR3 totals 15 residues. V was shortened by 4 bases and J by 2 bases, with 16 bases between the two germline ends.

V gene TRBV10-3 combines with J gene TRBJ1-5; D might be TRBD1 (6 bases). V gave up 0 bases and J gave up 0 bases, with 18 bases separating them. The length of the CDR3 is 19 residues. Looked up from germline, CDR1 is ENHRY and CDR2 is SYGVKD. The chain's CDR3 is CAISESEAGQKISNQPQHF. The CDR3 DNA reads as TGTGCCATCAGTGAGTCCGAAGCAGGACAGAAGATTAGCAATCAGCCCCAGCATTTT.

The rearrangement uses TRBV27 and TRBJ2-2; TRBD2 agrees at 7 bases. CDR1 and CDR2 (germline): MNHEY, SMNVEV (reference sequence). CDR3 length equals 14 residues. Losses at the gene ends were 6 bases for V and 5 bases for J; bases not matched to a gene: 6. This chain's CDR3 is CASSPGGWTGELFF. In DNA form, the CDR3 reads TGTGCCAGCAGCCCGGGAGGCTGGACCGGGGAGCTGTTTTTT.

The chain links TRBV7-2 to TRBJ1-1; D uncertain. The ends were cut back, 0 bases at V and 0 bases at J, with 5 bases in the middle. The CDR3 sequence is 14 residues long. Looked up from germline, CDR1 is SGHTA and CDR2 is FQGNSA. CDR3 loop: CASSLAFMNTEAFF. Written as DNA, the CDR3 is TGTGCCAGCAGCTTAGCTTTCATGAACACTGAAGCTTTCTTT.

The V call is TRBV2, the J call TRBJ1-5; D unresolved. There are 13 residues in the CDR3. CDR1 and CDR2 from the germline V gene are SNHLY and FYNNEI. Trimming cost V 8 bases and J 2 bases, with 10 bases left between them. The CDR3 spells CASRQEGNQPQHF. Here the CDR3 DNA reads TGTGCCAGCCGGCAGGAGGGCAATCAGCCCCAGCATTTT.

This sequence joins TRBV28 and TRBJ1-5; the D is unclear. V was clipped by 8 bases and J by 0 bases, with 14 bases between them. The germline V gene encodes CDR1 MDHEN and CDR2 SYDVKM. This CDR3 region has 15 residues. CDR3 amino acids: CASGSAALSNQPQHF. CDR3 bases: TGTGCCAGCGGATCGGCGGCACTTAGCAATCAGCCCCAGCATTTT.

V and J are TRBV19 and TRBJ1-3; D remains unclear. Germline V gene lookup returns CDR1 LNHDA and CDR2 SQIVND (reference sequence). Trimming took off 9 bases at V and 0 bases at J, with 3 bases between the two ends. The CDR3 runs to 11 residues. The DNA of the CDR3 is TGTGCCAGCCTCTCTGGAAACACCATATATTTT. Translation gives CASLSGNTIYF.